The rows below give T cell receptor beta chains drawn from one sample of a study of CD4 T cells in relation to SARS-CoV-2 and coronaviruses. Sequenced by immunoSEQ multiplex PCR; TCRdb stores in-frame clones only, minus some. This repertoire shows 43,000 or so clones, over 75% found once; its top ten account for about 1.5%. What these receptors recognize is not known. The specimen sequenced was naive CD4+ T cells from PBMCs, cultured in vitro. The receptors come from an adult with COVID-19. Both conserved end residues are part of each CDR3. A D gene is named only where the DNA matches it firmly. Rows give clone size only sometimes, using once, few, many, or a class for an expanded clone.

size | J | D | V | DNA | CDR3
NA | TRBJ1-2 | NA | TRBV6-1 | TGTGCCAGCAGTGAACGGCAGGGAAGAGATGGCTACACCTTC | CASSERQGRDGYTF
NA | TRBJ2-2 | TRBD1 | TRBV6-4 | TGTGCCAGCAGTGACGGACAGGACACCGGGGAGCTGTTTTTT | CASSDGQDTGELFF
NA | TRBJ1-5 | TRBD1 | TRBV2 | TGTGCCAGCGGACAGGGGTGGAGTCAGCCCCAGCATTTT | CASGQGWSQPQHF
NA | TRBJ1-1 | NA | TRBV3-1/TRBV3-2 | TGTGCCAGCAGCCAAAGGGTGATGAACACTGAAGCTTTCTTT | CASSQRVMNTEAFF
NA | TRBJ2-7 | TRBD2 | TRBV10-2 | TGCGCCAGCCTGCAGGGACTAGCGGGAGGTAGGGACGAGCAGTACTTC | CASLQGLAGGRDEQYF
NA | TRBJ2-7 | TRBD2 | TRBV2 | TGTGCCGCCCAAATGGGACTAGCGGGAGCCGGTGGCGAGCAGTACTTC | CAAQMGLAGAGGEQYF
NA | TRBJ2-7 | TRBD2 | TRBV29-1 | TGCAGCGTTGAAGATCGATTGGCGGGAGGTTACGAGCAGTACTTC | CSVEDRLAGGYEQYF
NA | TRBJ2-3 | NA | TRBV6-1 | TGTGCCAGCAGAGAAGGTTGGACAGATACGCAGTATTTT | CASREGWTDTQYF
NA | TRBJ2-7 | TRBD2 | TRBV27 | TGTGCGACGGGGGGGCGAGGACTAGCGGGGAGGGAGCAGTACTTC | CATGGRGLAGREQYF
few | TRBJ2-2 | TRBD1 | TRBV6-1 | TGTGCCAGCAGTGAAGCGCTTATAGGGGGCGCGAACACCGGGGAGCTGTTTTTT | CASSEALIGGANTGELFF
NA | TRBJ2-7 | TRBD2 | TRBV5-5 | TGTGCCAGCAGCTTGTCGACGGGAGGGTTCTACGAGCAGTACTTC | CASSLSTGGFYEQYF
NA | TRBJ2-1 | NA | TRBV4-1 | TGCGCCAGCAGCCAAGACGGGGGTTACAATGAGCAGTTCTTC | CASSQDGGYNEQFF
NA | TRBJ2-1 | NA | TRBV5-1 | TGCGCCAGCAGCCTTCCGGGGTCTTACAATGAGCAGTTCTTC | CASSLPGSYNEQFF
NA | TRBJ2-3 | TRBD2 | TRBV28 | TGTGCCAGCAGTTGGGGGGGGTTCGGCACAGATACGCAGTATTTT | CASSWGGFGTDTQYF
NA | TRBJ1-6 | TRBD1 | TRBV5-1 | TGCGCCAGCAGCTGGGACAGGGCCCATTCACCCCTCCACTTT | CASSWDRAHSPLHF
NA | TRBJ1-3 | NA | TRBV7-2 | TGTGCCAGCAGCTTACAGGGAGGGCTCTCTGGAAACACCATATATTTT | CASSLQGGLSGNTIYF
NA | TRBJ1-5 | NA | TRBV6-6 | TGTGCCAGCAGTTACTCGCCATCCAGCTCTAATCAGCCCCAGCATTTT | CASSYSPSSSNQPQHF
once | TRBJ2-3 | TRBD2 | TRBV4-1 | TGCGCCAGCAGCCTAAGCGGACTAGCGGGAAGGGATACGCAGTATTTT | CASSLSGLAGRDTQYF
NA | TRBJ2-3 | TRBD1 | TRBV30 | TGTGCCTGGAGAAACGGACAGGGTCCGGCAGATACGCAGTATTTT | CAWRNGQGPADTQYF
NA | TRBJ2-5 | TRBD1 | TRBV18 | TGTGCCAGCTCACCACGAAGGGGGCGCACAGAGACCCAGTACTTC | CASSPRRGRTETQYF
NA | TRBJ1-3 | NA | TRBV6-7 | TGTGCCAGCAGTTACTCCCCCGCGACAGAAACTGGAAACACCATATATTTT | CASSYSPATETGNTIYF
NA | TRBJ2-3 | NA | TRBV11-2 | TGTGCCAGCAGCTTAGATCAGGGCCCAGATACGCAGTATTTT | CASSLDQGPDTQYF
NA | TRBJ2-5 | TRBD2 | TRBV5-1 | TGCGCCAGCAGCGTGACTAGCGGGAGAGAGACCCAGTACTTC | CASSVTSGRETQYF
NA | TRBJ2-7 | NA | TRBV30 | TGTGCCTGGAGTGTATCACGAACCTACGAGCAGTACTTC | CAWSVSRTYEQYF
NA | TRBJ2-7 | NA | TRBV11-3 | TGTGCCAGCAGCTTAGGACCACAGTCAGTCGAGCAGTACTTC | CASSLGPQSVEQYF
NA | TRBJ2-5 | NA | TRBV6-6 | TGTGCCAGCAGTTACGGGGAGACCCAGTACTTC | CASSYGETQYF
NA | TRBJ2-2 | NA | TRBV7-9 | TGTGCCAGCAGCCTGAGCCGCACCGGGGAGCTGTTTTTT | CASSLSRTGELFF
NA | TRBJ1-2 | NA | TRBV6-6 | TGTGCCAGCGGGGCTAGGGGATTCGCGCGAGATGATGGCTACACCTTC | CASGARGFARDDGYTF
NA | TRBJ2-3 | NA | TRBV12-3/TRBV12-4 | TGTGCCAGCAGAACCTCTAGCACAGATACGCAGTATTTT | CASRTSSTDTQYF
NA | TRBJ1-6 | NA | TRBV3-1/TRBV3-2 | TGTGCCAGCAGCGTTGGGGGGGACCTCCTCCACTTT | CASSVGGDLLHF
few | TRBJ1-2 | NA | TRBV5-4 | TGTGCCAGCAGCCCACAGGGAGATCTCGGCTACACCTTC | CASSPQGDLGYTF
NA | TRBJ1-6 | NA | TRBV9 | TGTGCCAGCAGCTTCGCCCGGGACATGTCTTCACCCCTCCACTTT | CASSFARDMSSPLHF
NA | TRBJ2-3 | TRBD2 | TRBV2 | TGTGCCCAATCTAGGACTAGCGACACAGATACGCAGTATTTT | CAQSRTSDTDTQYF
NA | TRBJ1-2 | TRBD1 | TRBV11-2 | TGTGCCAGCAGCCTTACGGGACAGCCCTACTATGGCTACACCTTC | CASSLTGQPYYGYTF
NA | TRBJ2-5 | NA | TRBV29-1 | TGCAGCGTTGAAGAAGCCCCCTCGGGGGAGACCCAGTACTTC | CSVEEAPSGETQYF
NA | TRBJ1-1 | NA | TRBV7-2 | TGTGCCAGCAGTTCCAGGGGTTGGAACACTGAAGCTTTCTTT | CASSSRGWNTEAFF
once | TRBJ2-7 | NA | TRBV2 | TGTGCCAGCAGTGGATGGACGGGGGAGCAGTACTTC | CASSGWTGEQYF
NA | TRBJ2-1 | TRBD2 | TRBV2 | TGTGCCAGCAAGGGGGGGACTAGCGGGAGAGGTACCAACAATGAGCAGTTCTTC | CASKGGTSGRGTNNEQFF
NA | TRBJ1-5 | NA | TRBV28 | TGTGCCAGCAGTTTGTCCGACGGAAGCAATCAGCCCCAGCATTTT | CASSLSDGSNQPQHF